This T cell receptor beta chain was obtained from a study of blood T cell repertoires in COVID-19. The CDR3 length is 13 residues. Per germline, CDR1 SEHNR and CDR2 FQNEAQ (reference sequence). Trimming removed 5 bases from V and 6 bases from J, with 11 bases in between. Only in-frame clones appear in the TCRdb table, and some are missing; sequencing was by immunoSEQ multiplex PCR. The sample has approximately 53,000 clones, about 89% seen once. This chain links TRBV7-9 with TRBJ1-5; a possible D gene is TRBD1 (6 bases). Source material: peripheral blood. The TCR sequence derives from a human donor in a cohort sampled during active COVID-19. This CDR3 reads CASSTGWSQPQHF. The CDR3 nucleotides read TGTGCCAGCAGCACAGGGTGGAGTCAGCCCCAGCATTTT.